One and the same sample provided the 25 T cell receptor beta chains below, sequenced in a study of cytomegalovirus exposure and HLA in healthy donors. The PCR ran on 60 Vbeta and 13 Jbeta primers. Assay: immunoSEQ multiplex PCR; the TCRdb copy retains only in-frame clones and omits some. Seen here are about 150,000 clones, about four fifths observed once, and the top ten hold 5% to 6.5%. Material for sequencing was PBMCs. These receptors were collected from a man in his fifties in good health and CMV-seropositive.

This rearrangement joins TRBV7-2 to TRBJ2-3; 10 bases align to TRBD2. CDR1 and CDR2 from the germline V gene are SGHTA and FQGNSA. The J segment lost 6 bases and the V segment lost 5 bases, leaving 11 bases of the junction unmatched. The CDR3 is 16 residues long. This CDR3 reads CASSPTAASGSDTQYF. DNA for the CDR3: TGTGCCAGCAGCCCAACGGCGGCTAGCGGGAGCGATACGCAGTATTTT.

This clone was recorded a few times. The chain combines TRBV6-1 with TRBJ2-4; D possibly corresponds to TRBD1 (6 bases). The CDR3 consists of 14 residues. V gave up 3 bases and J gave up 9 bases, with 15 bases separating them. The germline gives CDR1 MNHNS, CDR2 SASEGT. The CDR3 coding sequence is TGTGCCAGCAGTGATGACAGGTGGAATACCATTCAGTACTTC. Protein: CASSDDRWNTIQYF.

This chain joins TRBV5-1 and TRBJ2-5; D perhaps matches TRBD2 (6 bases). The assigned J gene may be wrong: the sequence end matches TRBJ2-7 better. The V gene's germline CDR1 is SGHRS and CDR2 YFSETQ. The CDR3 sequence is 14 residues long. CDR3 sequence: CASSRDGSLYEQYF. CDR3 bases: TGCGCCAGCAGCCGGGACGGGAGTTTGTACGAGCAGTACTTC.

The J gene is TRBJ1-4, the V gene TRBV4-1, with TRBD1 matching over 11 bases. CDR3 length equals 16 residues. Trimming at V came to 3 bases and at J to 8 bases, leaving 8 bases not matched to a gene. Germline CDR1 reads MGHRA; CDR2 reads YSYEKL. The DNA for the CDR3 is TGCGCCAGCAGCCAGGAGCCGGGACAGGGGGACGAAAAACTGTTTTTT. Translated, it gives CASSQEPGQGDEKLFF.

This clone has only a few counts. The chain joins TRBV5-1 to TRBJ2-1, with TRBD2 matching 13 bases. V trimming: 2 bases; J trimming: 8 bases; junction bases outside the gene matches: 4. The length of the CDR3 is 15 residues. From germline, CDR1 is SGHRS and CDR2 YFSETQ. CDR3 protein: CASSLLLAGGDEQFF. The CDR3 DNA follows: TGCGCCAGCAGCTTACTACTAGCGGGAGGGGATGAGCAGTTCTTC.

The chain is built from TRBV10-3 and TRBJ2-2; a weak D match, TRBD2 (5 bases). Trimming stripped 0 bases from V and 5 bases from J, with 10 bases between. The CDR3 contains 15 residues. Per the germline V gene, CDR1 is ENHRY and CDR2 is SYGVKD. The CDR3 here is CAISESIRGTGELFF. In DNA, the CDR3 is TGTGCCATCAGTGAGTCGATTCGGGGTACCGGGGAGCTGTTTTTT.

The chain combines TRBV5-1 with TRBJ1-1; a possible D gene is TRBD1 (5 bases). The germline V gene encodes CDR1 SGHRS and CDR2 YFSETQ. The V and J ends lost 0 bases and 8 bases respectively, with 11 bases between them. The CDR3 runs to 13 residues. The CDR3 coding sequence is TGCGCCAGCAGCTTGGATTTCGGACAAGAAGCTTTCTTT. Amino acids: CASSLDFGQEAFF.

The V gene is TRBV30, the J gene TRBJ2-5; a possible D gene is TRBD1 (5 bases). The V end lost 5 bases, the J end lost 5 bases, and 18 bases lay between the germline ends. Germline V lookup: CDR1 GTSNPN, CDR2 SVGIG (reference sequence). The CDR3 length is 14 residues. CDR3 nucleotide sequence: TGTGCCTGGGGGTTCAGCTCGTCAGGGGAGACCCAGTACTTC. This gives the protein CAWGFSSSGETQYF.

This clone was counted a few times. The chain combines TRBV4-2 with TRBJ2-6, with D possibly TRBD2 on 6 matching bases. CDR1 is LGHNA, CDR2 YNFKEQ, per germline. The CDR3 contains 18 residues. V lost 0 bases, J lost 0 bases, and 12 bases lay in between. The CDR3 sequence is CASSQERRGDSGANVLTF. For the CDR3, the DNA is TGTGCCAGCAGCCAAGAGAGGCGCGGGGACTCTGGGGCCAACGTCCTGACTTTC.

The rearrangement uses TRBV6-5 and TRBJ2-1; 11 nucleotides align to TRBD1. CDR1 is MNHEY, CDR2 SVGAGI, per germline. The CDR3 is 14 residues long. Trimming removed 3 bases from V and 12 bases from J; junction bases left unmatched: 7. CDR3 sequence reads: CASSYGQGAGRQFF. In DNA form, the CDR3 reads TGTGCCAGCAGTTATGGACAGGGGGCGGGTCGGCAGTTCTTC.

This chain links TRBV5-1 with TRBJ2-7, with a weak D call TRBD2 (5 bases). This CDR3 comprises 12 residues. Germline lookup yields CDR1 SGHRS and CDR2 YFSETQ. V lost 0 bases and J 7 bases, leaving 8 bases between the germline ends. This chain's CDR3 is CASSLVRGEQYF. As DNA, the CDR3 is TGCGCCAGCAGCTTGGTTAGAGGGGAGCAGTACTTC.

This clone has more than one count but fewer than ten. The chain combines TRBV10-3 with TRBJ1-2; tentative D call: TRBD1 (5 bases). The germline V and J ends were trimmed by 4 bases and 3 bases, with 15 bases remaining between them. The CDR3 spans 15 residues. CDR1 and CDR2 (germline): ENHRY, SYGVKD. This chain's CDR3 is CAISGGEGVDYGYTF. In nucleotides, the CDR3 is TGTGCCATCAGTGGAGGGGAGGGAGTAGACTATGGCTACACCTTC.

J is TRBJ1-3 and V is TRBV4-1; D is undetermined. V gave up 5 bases and J gave up 0 bases, with 11 bases separating them. Germline CDR1 and CDR2: MGHRA and YSYEKL. This CDR3 is 15 amino acids long. In DNA form, the CDR3 reads TGCGCCAGCAGCAACGCAGGAAGCTCTGGAAACACCATATATTTT. Residues: CASSNAGSSGNTIYF.

This sequence joins TRBV5-1 and TRBJ2-5; no definite D call. V was trimmed by 4 bases and J by 3 bases, leaving 16 bases between them. CDR3 length equals 15 residues. Germline V gives CDR1 SGHRS, CDR2 YFSETQ. The CDR3 protein is CASSPSQYWEETQYF. The CDR3 bases are TGCGCCAGCAGCCCTAGTCAGTATTGGGAAGAGACCCAGTACTTC. The full variable domain, rest sourced from reference TRBV5-1 and TRBJ2-5, is KAGVTQTPRYLIKTRGQQVTLSCSPISGHRSVSWYQQTPGQGLQFLFEYFSETQRNKGNFPGRFSGRQFSNSRSEMNVSTLELGDSALYLCASSPSQYWEETQYFGPGTRLLVL.

V gene TRBV28 combines with J gene TRBJ1-2; TRBD1 matches at 9 bases. The V gene end was trimmed by 3 bases and the J gene end by 7 bases; junction bases not matched to a gene: 9. CDR3 size: 15 residues. Germline V gene lookup returns CDR1 MDHEN and CDR2 SYDVKM. The CDR3 spells CASSFNGQGWSGYTF. CDR3 sequence (DNA): TGTGCCAGCAGTTTCAATGGACAGGGGTGGTCTGGCTACACCTTC.

The rearrangement links TRBV7-9 to TRBJ1-1; 8 nucleotides line up with TRBD1. Losses at the gene ends were 5 bases for V and 4 bases for J; bases not matched to a gene: 6. Germline V gives CDR1 SEHNR, CDR2 FQNEAQ (reference sequence). The CDR3 sequence is 14 residues long. CDR3 in amino acids: CASSTTGGSTEAFF. The CDR3 region has the DNA TGTGCCAGCAGCACTACAGGGGGGAGCACTGAAGCTTTCTTT. The full variable domain, its missing parts supplied by reference TRBV7-9 and TRBJ1-1, is DTGVSQNPRHKITKRGQNVTFRCDPISEHNRLYWYRQTLGQGPEFLTYFQNEAQLEKSRLLSDRFSAERPKGSFSTLEIQRTEQGDSAMYLCASSTTGGSTEAFFGQGTRLTVV.

This sequence joins TRBV11-2 and TRBJ2-5; 8 bases are shared with TRBD2. Germline V gene sequence: CDR1 SGHAT, CDR2 FQNNGV. V was clipped by 5 bases and J by 5 bases; unmatched bases: 16. CDR3 length equals 17 residues. The CDR3 DNA reads TGTGCCAGCAGCCCCGGGGGGGGGCTTGGTAGAATGGAGACCCAGTACTTC. This encodes CASSPGGGLGRMETQYF.

The chain links TRBV6-5 to TRBJ2-2; a weak D match, TRBD2 (6 bases). Germline loops: CDR1 MNHEY, CDR2 SVGAGI. V was shortened by 6 bases and J by 7 bases, with 18 bases between the two germline ends. The CDR3 totals 15 residues. As DNA, the CDR3 is TGTGCCAGCAGGCTAAGACTAGTGCTCGGCGGGGAGCTGTTTTTT. Translation: CASRLRLVLGGELFF.

The chain is built from TRBV28 and TRBJ1-1; tentatively, D is TRBD1 (6 bases). V lost 8 bases and J lost 4, with 14 bases in between. Looked up from germline, CDR1 is MDHEN and CDR2 is SYDVKM. This CDR3 has 13 residues. DNA of the CDR3: TGTGCCAGCGAAACAGGGTCGTCCACTGAAGCTTTCTTT. It codes for CASETGSSTEAFF.

The chain couples TRBV19 to TRBJ2-7; no firm D call. The germline V gene encodes CDR1 LNHDA and CDR2 SQIVND (reference sequence). The CDR3 is 15 residues long. V dropped 5 bases and J dropped 2 bases, with 16 bases sitting between them. The CDR3 sequence: CASSPQPEWAYEQYF. CDR3 bases: TGTGCCAGTAGTCCACAGCCAGAATGGGCCTACGAGCAGTACTTC.

The DNA for the CDR3 is TGCGCCAGCAGCTTGGCCGGGACAGGGGGCGACTATGGCTACACCTTC. Translating it yields CASSLAGTGGDYGYTF. The V call is TRBV5-1, the J call TRBJ1-2; 12 nucleotides agree with TRBD1. Germline CDR1 SGHRS, CDR2 YFSETQ. The V segment lost 0 bases and the J segment 3 bases; nucleotides outside the gene matches: 3. The length of the CDR3 is 16 residues.

The chain carries TRBV18 and TRBJ1-5, with a tentative D call TRBD1 (5 bases). V was trimmed by 2 bases and J by 0 bases, leaving 11 bases between them. Germline values: CDR1 KGHSH, CDR2 LQKENI. The length of the CDR3 is 16 residues. This chain's CDR3 is CASSPVSGLSNQPQHF. CDR3 DNA sequence: TGTGCCAGCTCACCAGTGTCAGGGCTTAGCAATCAGCCCCAGCATTTT.

The V gene is TRBV18, the J gene TRBJ1-1; the match to TRBD1 covers 8 bases. Germline loops: CDR1 KGHSH, CDR2 LQKENI. V lost 5 bases and J lost 11; bases outside the gene matches: 7. CDR3 length: 12 amino acids. CDR3 nucleotides: TGTGCCAGCTCAACGGACAGGGATACGGCTTTCTTT. It is translated as CASSTDRDTAFF.

V and J are TRBV6-1 and TRBJ1-2; D is undetermined. The ends were cut back, 6 bases at V and 4 bases at J, with 9 bases in the middle. CDR1 and CDR2 (germline): MNHNS, SASEGT. The CDR3 is made up of 12 amino acids. The CDR3 reads CASSLTTYGYTF. CDR3 nucleotides: TGTGCCAGCAGCCTCACTACCTATGGCTACACCTTC.

The rearrangement links TRBV27 to TRBJ2-5; no firm D call. Germline V lookup: CDR1 MNHEY, CDR2 SMNVEV (reference sequence). This CDR3 spans 13 amino acids. V was trimmed by 2 bases and J by 4 bases, leaving 8 bases between them. In DNA, the CDR3 is TGTGCCAGCAGTTTAGAAAGAGGAGAGACCCAGTACTTC. It codes for CASSLERGETQYF.